Following are 25 T cell receptor beta chains from one sample sequenced in a study. TCRdb processed the RT-PCR reads anew with MiXCR; each CDR3 protein has one entry. The sample lists fewer than 800,000 distinct CDR3 sequences; 13% to 15% were seen once. The sample taken for sequencing was memory CD4+ T cells from blood. These receptors came from a female donor in good health, serving as a healthy control.

The chain joins TRBV20-1 to TRBJ2-3; 7 nucleotides agree with TRBD2. CDR1 is DFQATT and CDR2 is SNEGSKA in the germline V gene (reference sequence). The CDR3 totals 13 residues. The CDR3 DNA reads TGCGGCGTCCGGGACTATGGCACAGATACGCAGTATTTT. Protein sequence: CGVRDYGTDTQYF.

This chain connects TRBV5-1 to TRBJ2-7, with 11 bases lining up with TRBD2. Germline V gives CDR1 SGHRS, CDR2 YFSETQ. The CDR3 totals 16 residues. V dropped 4 bases and J dropped 7; count of bases not matched to a gene: 13. This CDR3 reads CASSTQTSGSNGEQYF. The CDR3 region has the DNA TGCGCCAGCAGCACCCAAACTAGCGGGAGTAACGGGGAGCAGTACTTC.

This clonotype came up a few times. The chain employs TRBV3-1 and TRBJ1-3; D may be TRBD1 (6 bases). CDR3 length: 16 residues. The V gene lost 4 bases and the J gene lost 2 bases, with 15 bases spanning the gap. Germline V gene data show CDR1 as LGHDT and CDR2 as YNNKEL (reference sequence). CDR3 loop: CASSPIQGKAGNTIYF. In DNA form, the CDR3 reads TGTGCCAGCAGCCCTATACAGGGTAAAGCTGGAAACACCATATATTTT.

This clonotype was seen at least ten times. The chain links TRBV10-3 to TRBJ2-5; unclear D gene. The CDR3 totals 12 residues. Trimming took off 8 bases at V and 2 bases at J, with 9 bases between the two ends. Germline V gene data show CDR1 as ENHRY and CDR2 as SYGVKD. The CDR3 is CAIGPSQETQYF. The CDR3 bases are TGTGCCATCGGTCCGTCTCAAGAGACCCAGTACTTC.

Concerning this clonotype itself: At one end, the junction sequence differs from germline, possibly due to a read error. The rearrangement links TRBV12-3 or TRBV12-4 to TRBJ2-5; D might be TRBD1 (5 bases). The length of the CDR3 is 13 residues. The CDR3 nucleotides are TGTGCCAGCAGTTTAACAGGCCAAGAGACCCCGTACTTC. Translating it yields CASSLTGQETPYF.

This clonotype has a handful of counts. V and J are TRBV15 and TRBJ2-1; 7 positions agree with TRBD1. Trimming removed 0 bases from V and 10 bases from J; junction bases left unmatched: 3. CDR1 LNHNV and CDR2 YYDKDF come from the germline V gene (reference sequence). This CDR3 has 13 amino acids. CDR3 residues: CATSRDPGQEQFF. The CDR3 DNA sequence: TGTGCCACCAGCAGAGATCCGGGACAGGAGCAGTTCTTC.

This clonotype was recorded a few times. J is TRBJ2-3 and V is TRBV20-1; D remains unclear. CDR1 and CDR2 from the germline V gene are DFQATT and SNEGSKA (reference sequence). The CDR3 has 13 amino acids. Trimming took off 4 bases at V and 0 bases at J, with 8 bases between the two ends. This chain's CDR3 is CSAMTGSTDTQYF. CDR3 DNA sequence: TGCAGTGCTATGACCGGTAGCACAGATACGCAGTATTTT.

This chain connects TRBV7-3 to TRBJ2-7, with 7 nucleotides matching TRBD2. Germline V gene sequence: CDR1 SGHTA, CDR2 FQGTGA. CDR3 length equals 13 residues. J gave up 6 bases and V 5 bases, and 7 bases lay outside the gene matches. The CDR3 coding sequence is TGTGCCAGCAGCCCCCAACCGGGGGGCGAGCAGTACTTC. Residues: CASSPQPGGEQYF.

The rearrangement uses TRBV7-2 and TRBJ2-1; 10 nucleotides align to TRBD1. The CDR3 extends over 17 amino acids. Germline CDR1 is SGHTA and CDR2 is FQGNSA. V was pared by 1 base and J by 2 bases, with 5 bases of the junction left unmatched. The CDR3 DNA reads TGTGCCAGCAGCTTAGGGGGACAGGGGCATACCTACAATGAGCAGTTCTTC. Amino acids: CASSLGGQGHTYNEQFF.

There are a few counts of this clonotype. The CDR3 DNA is TGTGCCAGCAGCTTAAGTAGAGACACCGGGGAGCTGTTTTTT. This codes for CASSLSRDTGELFF. The genes are TRBV7-3 and TRBJ2-2; D is unresolved. The V end was cut by 1 base, the J end by 3 bases, with 6 bases between. The germline V gene has CDR1 SGHTA and CDR2 FQGTGA. The CDR3 covers 14 residues.

V and J are TRBV29-1 and TRBJ1-4; a possible D gene is TRBD1 (6 bases). Germline V gene lookup returns CDR1 SQVTM and CDR2 ANQGSEA. The CDR3 has 13 amino acids. Trimming took off 5 bases at V and 8 bases at J, with 15 bases between the two ends. The CDR3 here is CSVTGGAGEKLFF. CDR3 DNA sequence: TGCAGCGTTACCGGGGGCGCCGGCGAAAAACTGTTTTTT.

The chain has TRBV12-3 or TRBV12-4 and TRBJ2-2; maybe TRBD1 (6 bases). Trimming stripped 6 bases from V and 1 base from J, with 15 bases between. The CDR3 sequence is 16 residues long. The CDR3 region has the DNA TGTGCCAGCAGCCACCGAAAAGGGGGGAACACCGGGGAGCTGTTTTTT. Translated, it gives CASSHRKGGNTGELFF.

The V gene is TRBV7-9, the J gene TRBJ1-1; weak D call: TRBD1 (6 bases). The CDR3 spans 15 residues. Germline CDR1 reads SEHNR; CDR2 reads FQNEAQ (reference sequence). V was trimmed by 5 bases and J by 4 bases, leaving 17 bases between them. This CDR3 reads CASSPQQGFSTEAFF. The CDR3 DNA reads as TGTGCCAGCAGCCCCCAACAGGGTTTTAGCACTGAAGCTTTCTTT.

The chain carries TRBV12-3 or TRBV12-4 and TRBJ2-7; 9 nucleotides match TRBD2. V shed 5 bases and J 0 bases; nucleotides not matched to a gene: 8. The CDR3 loop spans 16 amino acids. CDR3 bases: TGTGCCAGCAGTATCAAAGCGGGAGGTGCCTCCTACGAGCAGTACTTC. Protein product: CASSIKAGGASYEQYF.

This clonotype was seen only a few times. The rearrangement links TRBV15 to TRBJ1-5, with 10 positions matching TRBD1. This CDR3 is built from 18 residues. V shed 3 bases, J shed 2 bases, and the junction held 10 bases outside the gene matches. The germline gives CDR1 LNHNV, CDR2 YYDKDF (reference sequence). The CDR3 here is CATSRPGQGLLGNQPQHF. The CDR3 region has the DNA TGTGCCACCAGCAGGCCGGGACAGGGGCTTTTGGGCAATCAGCCCCAGCATTTT.

This clonotype was found a few times. V and J are TRBV20-1 and TRBJ2-4, with D maybe TRBD2 (6 bases). V was shortened by 0 bases and J by 0 bases, with 15 bases between the two germline ends. CDR3 length: 17 amino acids. CDR1 DFQATT and CDR2 SNEGSKA come from the germline V gene (reference sequence). This chain's CDR3 is CSAREGAGLPAKNIQYF. In DNA, the CDR3 is TGCAGTGCTAGAGAGGGTGCGGGACTCCCAGCCAAAAACATTCAGTACTTC.

The V and J genes are TRBV19 and TRBJ1-2; D is ambiguous. CDR3 size: 11 residues. V lost 8 bases to trimming and J lost 7 bases, with 11 bases between them. Germline V gives CDR1 LNHDA, CDR2 SQIVND (reference sequence). The CDR3 sequence: CASGGTGGYTF. CDR3 in DNA: TGTGCCAGTGGAGGTACCGGTGGCTACACCTTC.

This clonotype was counted ten times or more. The V and J genes are TRBV5-1 and TRBJ1-1; D is unclear. Trimming left V 4 bases short and J 4 bases short, with 17 bases between. The CDR3 sequence is 15 residues long. CDR1 and CDR2 from the germline V gene are SGHRS and YFSETQ. CDR3 region: CASSERVGGSTEAFF. CDR3 bases: TGCGCCAGCAGCGAGCGGGTGGGAGGGTCCACTGAAGCTTTCTTT.

This clonotype was detected a few times. The chain uses TRBV7-2 and TRBJ1-2, with D unresolved. This CDR3 is 13 amino acids long. V was trimmed by 3 bases and J by 5 bases, leaving 10 bases between them. Germline-derived CDR1 and CDR2 are SGHTA and FQGNSA. The CDR3 is CASSFSSAYGYTF. DNA of the CDR3: TGTGCCAGCAGCTTTTCCTCTGCGTATGGCTACACCTTC.

This clonotype was counted at least ten times. Without the conserved terminal phenylalanine or tryptophan, this CDR3 likely stems from a read error. It is unclear where the CDR3 begins or ends on the DNA, so no DNA is shown, and the CDR3 is as TCRdb lists it. V and J are TRBV10-3 and TRBJ1-1; the table names TRBD1, a call not compared with the DNA. The germline V gene has CDR1 ENHRY and CDR2 SYGVKD. Termini included, the CDR3 measures 9 amino acids. CDR3 residues: CAISGIGRT.

This clonotype occurred many times. The V gene is TRBV7-2, the J gene TRBJ2-1; D is perhaps TRBD1 (5 bases). The CDR3 contains 14 residues. With 0 bases removed from V and 8 bases from J, the gap between germline ends came to 11 bases. Germline CDR1 and CDR2: SGHTA and FQGNSA. CDR3 residues: CASSLASAGYEQFF. The CDR3 DNA follows: TGTGCCAGCAGCTTAGCGAGTGCAGGGTATGAGCAGTTCTTC.

The table lists this clonotype with many counts. Its ends do not fully match the called genes, so a read error is possible. The CDR3 region is CSARHPDRTEEFF. The CDR3 nucleotides read TGCAGTGCTAGACACCCGGATAGGACTGAGGAGTTCTTC. This chain uses TRBV20-1 with TRBJ2-1; possibly TRBD2 for D (5 bases). Germline V gives CDR1 DFQATT, CDR2 SNEGSKA (reference sequence). The CDR3 has 13 residues.

This clonotype occurred many times. This chain joins TRBV6-1 and TRBJ2-5; a weak D match, TRBD2 (5 bases). The CDR3 sequence is 13 residues long. The germline V and J ends were trimmed by 6 bases and 5 bases, with 13 bases remaining between them. Germline lookup yields CDR1 MNHNS and CDR2 SASEGT. The chain's CDR3 is CASRSGDGETQYF. The CDR3, as DNA: TGTGCCAGCAGAAGCGGAGACGGGGAGACCCAGTACTTC.

In its sample, this clonotype was seen a few times. The rearrangement uses TRBV24-1 and TRBJ2-3; 9 bases are shared with TRBD1. This CDR3 spans 17 amino acids. The ends lost 3 bases at V and 2 bases at J; junction bases unmatched: 8. CDR1 and CDR2 from the germline V gene are KGHDR and SFDVKD. The CDR3: CATSDHPGTGTTDTQYF. The CDR3 bases are TGTGCCACCAGTGATCATCCCGGGACAGGGACCACAGATACGCAGTATTTT.

At least ten counts were recorded for this clonotype. The V call is TRBV10-3, the J call TRBJ1-1; 8 bases fit TRBD1. From germline, CDR1 is ENHRY and CDR2 SYGVKD. The CDR3 is made up of 14 amino acids. The V and J ends lost 5 bases and 4 bases, in that order; junction bases with no gene match: 6. DNA for the CDR3: TGTGCCATCAGTATGACAGGGGTAGGCACTGAAGCTTTCTTT. Amino acid sequence: CAISMTGVGTEAFF.